This T cell receptor beta chain was documented in a study of blood T cell repertoires in COVID-19. Study background: Material from acute and convalescent COVID-19 was sourced from the United States, Italy and Spain.

This CDR3 contains 13 residues. Deletions cut 4 bases from V and 4 bases from J, with 10 bases between. As originally analysed: The authors estimated nucleated cell counts from reference gene primer amplification. Data came from immunoSEQ multiplex PCR; TCRdb stores just in-frame clones and leaves some out. V and J calls and clone size are given by that table; D and trimming were obtained from the DNA. The sample has roughly 180,000 clones; 80% to 85% are singletons. Living in roughly 23 US areas, the participants were between roughly 18 and 90 years of age. The study assigned cohorts using participant-reported clinical history.

The receptor comes from a woman aged 60-75 years who had recovered from COVID-19. The sample consisted of PBMCs or T cells enriched from blood (not recorded which). The chain joins TRBV12-3 or TRBV12-4 to TRBJ1-2; D is perhaps TRBD1 (5 bases). The CDR3 sequence is CASSSGDRYGYTF. As DNA, the CDR3 is TGTGCCAGCAGTTCGGGGGATCGCTATGGCTACACCTTC.